This T cell receptor (beta chain) was profiled in a study of T cell responses to AZD1222 COVID-19 vaccine. The CDR3 loop spans 13 amino acids. Germline CDR1 reads SGHRS; CDR2 reads YFSETQ. The V end was cut by 4 bases, the J end by 1 base, with 9 bases between. Concerning this clone: The target antigen is unknown.

General observations from the study: Baseline testing showed seropositivity in only a handful of AZD1222 recipients.

This table comes from immunoSEQ multiplex PCR, and its TCRdb copy is limited to in-frame clones, with some not included. The sample yields 75,000 to 100,000 clones, around nine tenths seen once. This sequence was found in an adult in good health. This chain connects TRBV5-1 to TRBJ2-7; D remains ambiguous. The sequenced sample was peripheral blood, obtained on day 0 of AZD1222 vaccination. CDR3 DNA sequence: TGCGCCAGCAGCGCCACAAGTTCCTACGAGCAGTACTTC. Protein: CASSATSSYEQYF. Together with reference TRBV5-1 and TRBJ2-7, the CDR3 gives the full variable domain: KAGVTQTPRYLIKTRGQQVTLSCSPISGHRSVSWYQQTPGQGLQFLFEYFSETQRNKGNFPGRFSGRQFSNSRSEMNVSTLELGDSALYLCASSATSSYEQYFGPGTRLTVT.